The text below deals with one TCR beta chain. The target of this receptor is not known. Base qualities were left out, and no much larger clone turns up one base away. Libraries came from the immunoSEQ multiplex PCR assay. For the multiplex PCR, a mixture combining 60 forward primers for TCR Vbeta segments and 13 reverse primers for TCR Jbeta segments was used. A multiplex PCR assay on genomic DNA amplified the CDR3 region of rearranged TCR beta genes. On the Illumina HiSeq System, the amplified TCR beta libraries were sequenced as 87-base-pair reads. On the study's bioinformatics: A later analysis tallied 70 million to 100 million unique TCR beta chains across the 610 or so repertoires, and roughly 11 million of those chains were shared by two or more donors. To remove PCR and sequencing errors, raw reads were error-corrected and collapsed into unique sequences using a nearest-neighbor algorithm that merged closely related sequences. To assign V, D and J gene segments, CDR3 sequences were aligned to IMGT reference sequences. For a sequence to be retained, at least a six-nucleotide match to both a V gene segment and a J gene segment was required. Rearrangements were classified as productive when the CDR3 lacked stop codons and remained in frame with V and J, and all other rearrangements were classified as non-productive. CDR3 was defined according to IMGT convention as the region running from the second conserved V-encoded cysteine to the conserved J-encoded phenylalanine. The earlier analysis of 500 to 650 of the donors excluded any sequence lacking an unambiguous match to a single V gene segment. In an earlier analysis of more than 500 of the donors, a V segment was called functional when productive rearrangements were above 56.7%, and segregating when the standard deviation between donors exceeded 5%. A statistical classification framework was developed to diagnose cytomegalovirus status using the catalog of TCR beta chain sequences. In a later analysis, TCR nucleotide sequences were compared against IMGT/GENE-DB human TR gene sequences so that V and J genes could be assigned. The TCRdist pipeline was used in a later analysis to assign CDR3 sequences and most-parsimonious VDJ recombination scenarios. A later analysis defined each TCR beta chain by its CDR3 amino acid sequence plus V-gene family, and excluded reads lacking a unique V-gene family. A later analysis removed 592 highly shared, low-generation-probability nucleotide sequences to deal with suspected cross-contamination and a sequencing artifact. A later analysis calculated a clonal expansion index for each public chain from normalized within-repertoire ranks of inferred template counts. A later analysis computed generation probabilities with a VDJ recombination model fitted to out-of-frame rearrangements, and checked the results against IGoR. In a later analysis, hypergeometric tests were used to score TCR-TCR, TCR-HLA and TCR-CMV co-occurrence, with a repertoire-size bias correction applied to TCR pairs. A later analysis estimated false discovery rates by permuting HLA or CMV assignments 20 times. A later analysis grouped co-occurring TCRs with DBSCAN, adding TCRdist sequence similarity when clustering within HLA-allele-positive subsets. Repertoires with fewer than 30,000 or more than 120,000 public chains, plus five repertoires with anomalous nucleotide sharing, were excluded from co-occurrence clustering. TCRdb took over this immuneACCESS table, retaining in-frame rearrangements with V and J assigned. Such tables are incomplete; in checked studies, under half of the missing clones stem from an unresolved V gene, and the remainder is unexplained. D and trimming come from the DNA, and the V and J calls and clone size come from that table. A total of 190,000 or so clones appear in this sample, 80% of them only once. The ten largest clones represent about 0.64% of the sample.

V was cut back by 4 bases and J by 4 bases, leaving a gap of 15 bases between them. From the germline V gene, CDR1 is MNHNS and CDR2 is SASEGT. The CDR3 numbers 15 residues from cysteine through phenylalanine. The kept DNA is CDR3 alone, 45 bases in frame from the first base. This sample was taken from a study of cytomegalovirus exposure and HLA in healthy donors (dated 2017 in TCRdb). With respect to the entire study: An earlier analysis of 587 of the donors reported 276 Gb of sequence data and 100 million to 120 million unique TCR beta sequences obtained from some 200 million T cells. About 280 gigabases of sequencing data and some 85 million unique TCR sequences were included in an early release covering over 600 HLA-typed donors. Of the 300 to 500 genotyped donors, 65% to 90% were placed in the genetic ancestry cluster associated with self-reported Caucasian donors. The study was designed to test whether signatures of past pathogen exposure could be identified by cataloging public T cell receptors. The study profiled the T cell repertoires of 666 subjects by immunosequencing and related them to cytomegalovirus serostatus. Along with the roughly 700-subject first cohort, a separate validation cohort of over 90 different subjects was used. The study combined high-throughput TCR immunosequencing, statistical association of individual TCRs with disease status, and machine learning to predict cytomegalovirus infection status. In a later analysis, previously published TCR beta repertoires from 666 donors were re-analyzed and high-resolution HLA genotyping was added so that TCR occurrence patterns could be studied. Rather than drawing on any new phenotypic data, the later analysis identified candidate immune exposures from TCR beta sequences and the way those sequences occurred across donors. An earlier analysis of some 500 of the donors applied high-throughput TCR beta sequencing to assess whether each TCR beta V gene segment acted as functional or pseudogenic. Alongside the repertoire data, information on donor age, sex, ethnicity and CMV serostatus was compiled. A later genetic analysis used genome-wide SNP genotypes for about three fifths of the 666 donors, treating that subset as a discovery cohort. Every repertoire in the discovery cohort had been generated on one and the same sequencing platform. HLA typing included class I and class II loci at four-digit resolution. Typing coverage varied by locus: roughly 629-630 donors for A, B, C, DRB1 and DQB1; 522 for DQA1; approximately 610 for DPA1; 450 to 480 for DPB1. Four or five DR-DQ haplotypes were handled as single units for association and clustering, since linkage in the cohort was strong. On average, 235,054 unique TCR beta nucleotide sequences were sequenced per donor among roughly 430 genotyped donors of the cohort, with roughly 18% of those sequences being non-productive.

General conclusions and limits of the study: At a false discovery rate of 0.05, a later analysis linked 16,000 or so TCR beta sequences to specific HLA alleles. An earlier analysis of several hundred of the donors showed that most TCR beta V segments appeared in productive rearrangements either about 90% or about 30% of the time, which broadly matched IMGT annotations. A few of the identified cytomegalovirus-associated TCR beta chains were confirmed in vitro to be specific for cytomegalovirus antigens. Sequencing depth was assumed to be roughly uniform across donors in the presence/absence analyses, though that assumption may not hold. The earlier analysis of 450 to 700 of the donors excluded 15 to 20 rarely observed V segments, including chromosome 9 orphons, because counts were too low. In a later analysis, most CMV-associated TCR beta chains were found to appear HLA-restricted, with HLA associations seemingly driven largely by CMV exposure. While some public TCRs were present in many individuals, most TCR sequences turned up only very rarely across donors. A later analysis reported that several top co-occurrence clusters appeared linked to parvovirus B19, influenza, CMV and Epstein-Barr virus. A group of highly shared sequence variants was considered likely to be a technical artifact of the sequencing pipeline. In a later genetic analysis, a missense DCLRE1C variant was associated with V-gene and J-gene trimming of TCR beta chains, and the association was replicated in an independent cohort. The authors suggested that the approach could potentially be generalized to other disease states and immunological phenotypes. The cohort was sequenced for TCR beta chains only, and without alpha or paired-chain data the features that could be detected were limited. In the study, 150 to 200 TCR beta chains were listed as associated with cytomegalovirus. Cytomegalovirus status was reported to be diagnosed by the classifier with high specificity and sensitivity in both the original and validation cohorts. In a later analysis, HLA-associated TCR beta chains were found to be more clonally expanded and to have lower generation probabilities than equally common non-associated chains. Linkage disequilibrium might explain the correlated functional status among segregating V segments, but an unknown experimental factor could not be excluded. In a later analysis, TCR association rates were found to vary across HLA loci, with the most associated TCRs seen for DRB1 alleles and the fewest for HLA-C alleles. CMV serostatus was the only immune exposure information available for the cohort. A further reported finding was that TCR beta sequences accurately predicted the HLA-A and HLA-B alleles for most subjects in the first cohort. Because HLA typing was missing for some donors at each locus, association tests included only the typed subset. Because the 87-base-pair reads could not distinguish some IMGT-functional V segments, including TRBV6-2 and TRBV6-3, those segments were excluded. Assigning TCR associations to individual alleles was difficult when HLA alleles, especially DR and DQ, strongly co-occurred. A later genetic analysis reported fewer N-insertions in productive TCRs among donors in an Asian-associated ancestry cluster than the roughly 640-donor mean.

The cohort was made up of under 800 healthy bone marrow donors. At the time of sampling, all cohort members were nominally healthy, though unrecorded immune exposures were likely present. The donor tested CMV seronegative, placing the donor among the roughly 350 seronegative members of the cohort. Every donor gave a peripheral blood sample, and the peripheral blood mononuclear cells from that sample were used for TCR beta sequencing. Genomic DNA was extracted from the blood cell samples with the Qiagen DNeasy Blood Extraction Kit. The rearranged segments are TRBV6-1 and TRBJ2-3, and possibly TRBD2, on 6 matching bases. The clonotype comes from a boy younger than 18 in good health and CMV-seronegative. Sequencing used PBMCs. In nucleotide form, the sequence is TGTGCCAGCAGTGCTCAACTTGGGAGGCCAGATACGCAGTATTTT. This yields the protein CASSAQLGRPDTQYF.